The text below deals with one T cell receptor (beta chain). Its target is not known. V trimming: 6 bases; J trimming: 7 bases; junction bases outside the gene matches: 14. The CDR3 is 17 amino acids. Germline assignment: CDR1 LNHDA and CDR2 SQIVND (reference sequence). The sample is drawn from a study of OX40 agonist ivuxolimab in advanced cancers. Turning to the study itself: A history of anti-PD-1, anti-PD-L1 or anti-CTLA-4 therapy was acceptable, and approximately 39% had some. One patient with hepatocellular carcinoma and two with cutaneous melanoma, three in all, had partial responses.

Study-wide results and caveats: Antigen specificity of clonally expanded peripheral T cells was not established.

Profiled with immunoSEQ multiplex PCR; TCRdb holds only in-frame clones, not every one. Of 150,000 to 190,000 clones in the sample, around 94% were seen once. Drawing of blood for sampling happened at baseline, at cycle 4 day 1, and at cycle 7 day 1. The J gene is TRBJ2-1, the V gene TRBV19; 11 nucleotides agree with TRBD2. Material: CD4+ or CD8+ T cells sorted from blood, obtained in a trial of the OX40 agonist ivuxolimab. The sequence derives from an adult with an advanced solid tumor such as melanoma, head and neck, liver or kidney cancer. The DNA for the CDR3 is TGTGCCAGTAGCGACCTCTTGCTAGCGGGAGGTTGGAATGAGCAGTTCTTC. The encoded protein is CASSDLLLAGGWNEQFF.